This T cell receptor (beta chain) was captured by sequencing in a study of monozygotic twins with cystic fibrosis. In the study overall: Library input was about 3.3 micrograms of fragmented DNA, with approximately 16 PCR cycles. Findings of the study overall: Age, concordance and disease severity did not associate with shared CDR3 numbers.

Sequencing was performed with immunoSEQ multiplex PCR; in TCRdb, only in-frame clones are kept and a portion is missing. The data hold 13,000 to 15,000 clones, with roughly nine tenths observed a single time. With respect to this clone: Antigen: not known.

Losses at the gene ends were 2 bases for V and 4 bases for J; bases not matched to a gene: 6. This CDR3 has 15 residues. The germline CDR1 and CDR2 sequences are SNHLY and FYNNEI. The TCR was taken from a boy between 10 and 17 years old with cystic fibrosis. The sequencing input was blood. The chain carries TRBV2 and TRBJ2-5; 8 bases are shared with TRBD2. The CDR3 DNA follows: TGTGCCAGCAGTGAATTTGGCGGGGGGATAGAGACCCAGTACTTC. This translates into CASSEFGGGIETQYF.